One sample yielded the 21 T cell receptor beta chains listed below, sequenced in a study of PD-1 blockade in classical Hodgkin lymphoma. Clones were read by immunoSEQ multiplex PCR, and TCRdb kept only the in-frame ones, dropping some. The table lists about 14,000 clones, about 86% of them singletons. The patients all showed relapse after autologous stem cell transplantation, while their brentuximab vedotin exposure varied. The source was peripheral blood mononuclear cells (PBMCs), collected before the second cycle of nivolumab. These receptors were taken from a human donor with classical Hodgkin lymphoma.

The rearrangement uses TRBV28 and TRBJ1-5; 7 positions agree with TRBD1. Germline V gene sequence: CDR1 MDHEN, CDR2 SYDVKM. The ends lost 5 bases at V and 0 bases at J; junction bases unmatched: 19. The CDR3 extends over 20 amino acids. CDR3 amino acids: CASSHPRGTASQYSNQPQHF. The CDR3 DNA follows: TGTGCCAGCAGTCACCCTAGGGGGACAGCGTCCCAGTATAGCAATCAGCCCCAGCATTTT.

CDR3 nucleotide sequence: TGTGCCAGCAGCTTAACCCAATACAGGGGCGAGCAGTACTTC. This sequence encodes CASSLTQYRGEQYF. The chain carries TRBV7-2 and TRBJ2-7; the match to TRBD1 covers 7 bases. The germline CDR1 and CDR2 sequences are SGHTA and FQGNSA. J lost 6 bases, V lost 2 bases, and 7 bases had no gene match. The CDR3 covers 14 residues.

The chain couples TRBV7-9 to TRBJ1-2; 8 bases agree with TRBD1. CDR1 and CDR2 (germline): SEHNR, FQNEAQ (reference sequence). After removal of 2 bases from V and 2 bases from J, the junction contained 1 base not matched to a gene. This CDR3 comprises 14 residues. CDR3 protein: CASSLRTGNYGYTF. CDR3 DNA sequence: TGTGCCAGCAGCTTAAGGACAGGGAACTATGGCTACACCTTC. The variable domain in full, with the rest retrieved from reference TRBV7-9 and TRBJ1-2, is DTGVSQNPRHKITKRGQNVTFRCDPISEHNRLYWYRQTLGQGPEFLTYFQNEAQLEKSRLLSDRFSAERPKGSFSTLEIQRTEQGDSAMYLCASSLRTGNYGYTFGSGTRLTVV.

The chain recombines TRBV5-1 with TRBJ2-3; D is unresolved. V lost 0 bases to trimming and J lost 6 bases, with 11 bases between them. CDR1 is SGHRS, CDR2 YFSETQ, per germline. CDR3 size: 14 residues. CDR3 sequence: CASSLGSLMDTQYF. In DNA, the CDR3 is TGCGCCAGCAGCTTGGGCTCCCTGATGGATACGCAGTATTTT.

The V gene is TRBV28, the J gene TRBJ1-6; no reliable D call. V lost 4 bases and J lost 7, with 2 bases in between. Germline CDR1 reads MDHEN; CDR2 reads SYDVKM. The CDR3 is 11 amino acids. The CDR3 DNA reads TGTGCCAGCAGTTGGAATTCACCCCTCCACTTT. Protein: CASSWNSPLHF.

The CDR3 reads CASSLSGGAQETQYF. The CDR3 region has the DNA TGCGCCAGCAGCCTTAGCGGGGGGGCCCAAGAGACCCAGTACTTC. The chain employs TRBV4-1 and TRBJ2-5, with TRBD2 matching 11 bases. Germline loops: CDR1 MGHRA, CDR2 YSYEKL. The junction had 2 bases not matched to a gene; V was cut back by 4 bases and J by 1 base. This CDR3 spans 15 amino acids.

The rearrangement links TRBV28 to TRBJ1-2, with D unresolved. V gave up 3 bases and J gave up 7 bases, with 18 bases separating them. Germline V gene sequence: CDR1 MDHEN, CDR2 SYDVKM. This CDR3 contains 15 residues. This chain's CDR3 is CASSLGAVSGFGYTF. The CDR3 DNA sequence: TGTGCCAGCAGTTTGGGCGCGGTGAGTGGTTTTGGCTACACCTTC.

The chain is built from TRBV11-2 and TRBJ1-2, with D uncertain. CDR1 SGHAT and CDR2 FQNNGV come from the germline V gene. Trimming pared 5 bases from V and 4 bases from J, leaving 14 bases between. The CDR3 loop spans 14 amino acids. CDR3 loop: CASSPSQDPYGYTF. Here the CDR3 DNA reads TGTGCCAGCAGCCCCTCGCAGGACCCCTATGGCTACACCTTC.

This chain links TRBV4-3 with TRBJ2-1; D may be TRBD1 (5 bases). Trimming cost V 4 bases and J 9 bases, with 22 bases left between them. This CDR3 spans 16 amino acids. The germline gives CDR1 LGHNA, CDR2 YSLEER. CDR3 sequence: CASSPRAAGQRSEQFF. Written as DNA, the CDR3 is TGCGCCAGCAGCCCCCGGGCGGCAGGGCAAAGGTCTGAGCAGTTCTTC.

The chain employs TRBV7-2 and TRBJ2-1; D ambiguous. Germline V CDR1 and CDR2: SGHTA, FQGNSA. The CDR3 consists of 13 residues. V lost 3 bases, J lost 6 bases, and 9 bases lay in between. CDR3 nucleotides: TGTGCCAGCAGCTTTATCATTCTCAATGAGCAGTTCTTC. Protein sequence: CASSFIILNEQFF.

On this clone: This same CDR3 is encoded by further DNA sequences in the sample. J is TRBJ1-4 and V is TRBV7-9; TRBD1 matches at 10 bases. This CDR3 is built from 18 residues. After removal of 1 base from V and 4 bases from J, the junction contained 9 bases not matched to a gene. Germline V gene lookup returns CDR1 SEHNR and CDR2 FQNEAQ (reference sequence). The DNA of the CDR3 is TGTGCCAGCAGCTTAGGTGCCCGGACAGGGGGACGTAATGAAAAACTGTTTTTT. Its protein is CASSLGARTGGRNEKLFF.

The chain joins TRBV29-1 to TRBJ1-1; D perhaps matches TRBD1 (6 bases). Germline V gene data show CDR1 as SQVTM and CDR2 as ANQGSEA. V shed 7 bases and J shed 3 bases, with 9 bases lying between them. The CDR3 consists of 11 residues. The CDR3 DNA is TGCAGCGCTGACAGGCACACTGAAGCTTTCTTT. This translates into CSADRHTEAFF.

The chain uses TRBV11-2 and TRBJ1-2; maybe TRBD1 (6 bases). V dropped 1 base and J dropped 8 bases, with 11 bases sitting between them. This CDR3 region has 13 residues. Germline V CDR1 and CDR2: SGHAT, FQNNGV. The CDR3 protein is CASSLGGARGYTF. In DNA, the CDR3 is TGTGCCAGCAGCTTAGGGGGGGCGAGGGGCTACACCTTC.

This clone was seen a handful of times. The gene calls are TRBV19 and TRBJ1-6, with D unresolved. Germline lookup yields CDR1 LNHDA and CDR2 SQIVND (reference sequence). The V end lost 8 bases, the J end lost 9 bases, and 20 bases lay between the germline ends. This CDR3 has 15 amino acids. The CDR3 protein is CASRSTARRVSPLHF. In nucleotides, the CDR3 is TGTGCCAGTCGCTCCACAGCCAGACGGGTTTCACCCCTCCACTTT.

The rearrangement links TRBV6-5 to TRBJ1-2; D is uncertain. Germline CDR1 MNHEY, CDR2 SVGAGI. CDR3 length equals 13 residues. The germline V and J ends were trimmed by 7 bases and 13 bases, with 22 bases remaining between them. The CDR3: CASKAPGSEGFTF. In DNA form, the CDR3 reads TGTGCCAGCAAGGCCCCCGGCAGTGAAGGATTCACCTTC.

This clone was seen a few times. The chain couples TRBV18 to TRBJ1-2; D is ambiguous. Trimming took 1 base from V and 4 from J, leaving 13 bases between them. The V gene's germline CDR1 is KGHSH and CDR2 LQKENI. CDR3 length: 15 residues. The CDR3 here is CASSPQAASFYGYTF. The CDR3 bases are TGTGCCAGCTCACCACAGGCGGCCTCTTTCTATGGCTACACCTTC.

The chain employs TRBV5-5 and TRBJ2-1; 8 bases agree with TRBD1. Germline V gene sequence: CDR1 SGHKS, CDR2 YYEKEE (reference sequence). The V and J ends lost 5 bases and 5 bases, in that order; junction bases with no gene match: 12. The CDR3 has 16 amino acids. Here the CDR3 DNA reads TGTGCCAGCAGGACGGACCCCGGGACAGGACACAATGAGCAGTTCTTC. It encodes CASRTDPGTGHNEQFF.

V usage is TRBV18 and J usage is TRBJ1-5; TRBD1 might be the D (5 bases). Germline CDR1 reads KGHSH; CDR2 reads LQKENI. The V end lost 6 bases, the J end lost 0 bases, and 12 bases lay between the germline ends. CDR3 size: 15 residues. The CDR3 nucleotides read TGTGCCAGCTCCAAGGACACATATAGCAATCAGCCCCAGCATTTT. As protein: CASSKDTYSNQPQHF.

This clone has only one observation. This chain joins TRBV27 and TRBJ1-5, with D possibly matching TRBD1 (6 bases). The CDR3 loop spans 13 amino acids. The V gene's germline CDR1 is MNHEY and CDR2 SMNVEV (reference sequence). Deletions cut 2 bases from V and 6 bases from J, with 8 bases between. The CDR3 nucleotides are TGTGCCAGCAGTTTAAAGGGGGGTCAGCCCCAGCATTTT. Translation: CASSLKGGQPQHF.

CDR3 in amino acids: CASSLAAYNRGSGNTIYF. The CDR3 DNA reads TGTGCCAGCAGCTTAGCGGCGTACAACAGAGGCTCTGGAAACACCATATATTTT. The rearrangement links TRBV7-2 to TRBJ1-3; D is unclear. V was cut by 0 bases and J by 0 bases, with 15 bases left in between. CDR1 and CDR2 from the germline V gene are SGHTA and FQGNSA. The CDR3 is 18 amino acids.

The V call is TRBV25-1, the J call TRBJ1-2; 8 nucleotides match TRBD1. Germline V CDR1 and CDR2: MGHDK, SYGVNS. The CDR3 has 13 residues. J gave up 7 bases and V 5 bases, and 6 bases lay outside the gene matches. For the CDR3, the DNA is TGTGCCAGCAGTACCCCAGGGGGCGGTGGCTACACCTTC. Its translation is CASSTPGGGGYTF.